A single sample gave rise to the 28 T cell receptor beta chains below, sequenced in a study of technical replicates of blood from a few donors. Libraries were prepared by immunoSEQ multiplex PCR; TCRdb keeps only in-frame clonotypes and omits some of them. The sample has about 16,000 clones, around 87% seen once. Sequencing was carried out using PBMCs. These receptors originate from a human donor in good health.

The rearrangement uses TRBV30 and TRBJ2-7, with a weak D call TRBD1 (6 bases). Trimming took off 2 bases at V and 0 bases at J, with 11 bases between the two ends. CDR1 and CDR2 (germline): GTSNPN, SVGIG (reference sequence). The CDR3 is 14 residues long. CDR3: CAWSPDRSSYEQYF. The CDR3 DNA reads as TGTGCCTGGAGTCCCGACAGGAGCTCCTACGAGCAGTACTTC.

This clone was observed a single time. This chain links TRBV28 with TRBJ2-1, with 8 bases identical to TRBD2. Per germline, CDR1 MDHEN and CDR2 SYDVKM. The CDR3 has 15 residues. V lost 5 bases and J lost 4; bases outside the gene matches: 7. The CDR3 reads CASSGLSGIYNEQFF. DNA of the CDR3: TGTGCCAGCAGTGGTCTTAGCGGGATTTACAATGAGCAGTTCTTC. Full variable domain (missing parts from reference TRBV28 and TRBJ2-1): DVKVTQSSRYLVKRTGEKVFLECVQDMDHENMFWYRQDPGLGLRLIYFSYDVKMKEKGDIPEGYSVSREKKERFSLILESASTNQTSMYLCASSGLSGIYNEQFFGPGTRLTVL.

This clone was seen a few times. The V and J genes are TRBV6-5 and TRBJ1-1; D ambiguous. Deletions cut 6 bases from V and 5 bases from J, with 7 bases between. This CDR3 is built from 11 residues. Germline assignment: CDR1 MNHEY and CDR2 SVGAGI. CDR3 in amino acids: CASRSTTEAFF. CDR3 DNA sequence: TGTGCCAGCAGATCCACAACTGAAGCTTTCTTT.

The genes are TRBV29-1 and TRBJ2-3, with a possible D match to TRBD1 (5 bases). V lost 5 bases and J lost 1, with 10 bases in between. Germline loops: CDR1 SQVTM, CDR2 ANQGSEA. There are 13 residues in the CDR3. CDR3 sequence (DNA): TGCAGCGTTTCCGACAGACGCACAGATACGCAGTATTTT. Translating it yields CSVSDRRTDTQYF.

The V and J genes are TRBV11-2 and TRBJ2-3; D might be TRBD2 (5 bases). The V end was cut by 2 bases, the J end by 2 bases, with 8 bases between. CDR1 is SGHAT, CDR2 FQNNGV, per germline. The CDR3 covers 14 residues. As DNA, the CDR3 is TGTGCCAGCAGCTTATCCGGGGACACAGATACGCAGTATTTT. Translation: CASSLSGDTDTQYF.

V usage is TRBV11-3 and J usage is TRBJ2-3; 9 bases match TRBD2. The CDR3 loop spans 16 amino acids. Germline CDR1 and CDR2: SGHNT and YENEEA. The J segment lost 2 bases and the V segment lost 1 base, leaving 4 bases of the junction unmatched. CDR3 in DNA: TGTGCCAGCAGCTTAGGGACTAGCGAAAACACAGATACGCAGTATTTT. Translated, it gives CASSLGTSENTDTQYF. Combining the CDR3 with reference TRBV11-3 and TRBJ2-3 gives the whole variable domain EAGVVQSPRYKIIEKKQPVAFWCNPISGHNTLYWYLQNLGQGPELLIRYENEEAVDDSQLPKDRFSAERLKGVDSTLKIQPAELGDSAVYLCASSLGTSENTDTQYFGPGTRLTVL.

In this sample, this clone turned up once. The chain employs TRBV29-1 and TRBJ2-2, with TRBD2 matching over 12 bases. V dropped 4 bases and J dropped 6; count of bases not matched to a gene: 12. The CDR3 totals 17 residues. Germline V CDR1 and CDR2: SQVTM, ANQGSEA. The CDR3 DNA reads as TGCAGCGTTGCGGGACTAGCGGGTAGTTCTGTCGCCGGGGAGCTGTTTTTT. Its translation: CSVAGLAGSSVAGELFF.

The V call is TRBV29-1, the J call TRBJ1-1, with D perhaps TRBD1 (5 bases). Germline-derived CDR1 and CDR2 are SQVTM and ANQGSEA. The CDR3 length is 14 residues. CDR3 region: CRNKGPEMNTEAFF. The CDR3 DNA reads TGCAGGAACAAGGGGCCCGAGATGAACACTGAAGCTTTCTTT.

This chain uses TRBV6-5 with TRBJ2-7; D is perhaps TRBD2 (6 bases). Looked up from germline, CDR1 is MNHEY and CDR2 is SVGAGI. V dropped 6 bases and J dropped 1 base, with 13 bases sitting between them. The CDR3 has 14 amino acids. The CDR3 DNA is TGTGCCAGCAGCCGGGACTTATCTTCCTACGAGCAGTACTTC. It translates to CASSRDLSSYEQYF.

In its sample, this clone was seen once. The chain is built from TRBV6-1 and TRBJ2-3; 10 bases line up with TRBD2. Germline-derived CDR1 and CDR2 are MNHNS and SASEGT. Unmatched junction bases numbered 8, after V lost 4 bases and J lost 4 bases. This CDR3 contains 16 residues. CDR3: CASSGKAGGRADTQYF. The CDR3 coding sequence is TGTGCCAGCAGTGGAAAAGCGGGAGGGAGGGCAGATACGCAGTATTTT.

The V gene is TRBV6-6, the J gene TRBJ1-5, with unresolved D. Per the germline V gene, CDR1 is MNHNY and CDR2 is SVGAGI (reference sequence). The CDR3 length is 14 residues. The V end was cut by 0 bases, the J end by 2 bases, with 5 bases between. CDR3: CASSYSLGNQPQHF. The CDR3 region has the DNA TGTGCCAGCAGTTACTCGCTAGGCAATCAGCCCCAGCATTTT.

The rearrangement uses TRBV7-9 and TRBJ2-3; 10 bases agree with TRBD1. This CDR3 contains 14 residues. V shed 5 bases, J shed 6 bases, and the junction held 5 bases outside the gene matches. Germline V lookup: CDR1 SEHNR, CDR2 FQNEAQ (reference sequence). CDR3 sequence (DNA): TGTGCCAGCAGCACGGACAGGGGGTGGGATACGCAGTATTTT. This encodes CASSTDRGWDTQYF.

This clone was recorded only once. The CDR3 nucleotides are TGTGCCACCAGCAGAGACCGTAATGAGCAGTTCTTC. The encoded protein is CATSRDRNEQFF. The chain has TRBV15 and TRBJ2-1; D not resolved. The V end was cut by 0 bases, the J end by 7 bases, with 4 bases between. The CDR3 extends over 12 amino acids. Per the germline V gene, CDR1 is LNHNV and CDR2 is YYDKDF (reference sequence).

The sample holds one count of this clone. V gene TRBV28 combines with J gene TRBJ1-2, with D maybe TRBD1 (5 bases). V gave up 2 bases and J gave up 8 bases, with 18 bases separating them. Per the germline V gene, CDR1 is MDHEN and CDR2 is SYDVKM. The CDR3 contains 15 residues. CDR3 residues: CASSLPKTGARGYTF. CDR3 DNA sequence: TGTGCCAGCAGTTTACCGAAAACAGGCGCGAGGGGCTACACCTTC.

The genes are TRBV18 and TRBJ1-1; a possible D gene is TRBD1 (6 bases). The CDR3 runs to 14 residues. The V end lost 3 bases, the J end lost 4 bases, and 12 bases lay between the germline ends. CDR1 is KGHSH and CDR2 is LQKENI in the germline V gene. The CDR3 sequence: CASSPPQGFTEAFF. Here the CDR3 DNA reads TGTGCCAGCTCACCCCCGCAGGGGTTCACTGAAGCTTTCTTT.

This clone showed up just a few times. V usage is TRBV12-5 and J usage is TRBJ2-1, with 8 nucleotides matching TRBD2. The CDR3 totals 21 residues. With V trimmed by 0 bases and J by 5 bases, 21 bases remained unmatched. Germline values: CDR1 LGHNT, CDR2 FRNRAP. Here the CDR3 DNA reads TGTGCTAGTGGTTTGGTACGTGGACTAGCCCTGGGTTGGAGGTTGAACAATGAGCAGTTCTTC. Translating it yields CASGLVRGLALGWRLNNEQFF. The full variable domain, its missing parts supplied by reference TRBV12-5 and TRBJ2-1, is DARVTQTPRHKVTEMGQEVTMRCQPILGHNTVFWYRQTMMQGLELLAYFRNRAPLDDSGMPKDRFSAEMPDATLATLKIQPSEPRDSAVYFCASGLVRGLALGWRLNNEQFFGPGTRLTVL.

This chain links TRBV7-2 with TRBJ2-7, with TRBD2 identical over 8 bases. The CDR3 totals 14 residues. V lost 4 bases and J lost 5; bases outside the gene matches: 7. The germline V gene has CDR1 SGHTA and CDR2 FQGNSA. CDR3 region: CASSWGGGSDEQYF. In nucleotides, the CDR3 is TGTGCCAGCAGCTGGGGCGGGGGGTCTGACGAGCAGTACTTC. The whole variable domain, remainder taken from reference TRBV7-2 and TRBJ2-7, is GAGVSQSPSNKVTEKGKDVELRCDPISGHTALYWYRQSLGQGLEFLIYFQGNSAPDKSGLPSDRFSAERTGGSVSTLTIQRTQQEDSAVYLCASSWGGGSDEQYFGPGTRLTVT.

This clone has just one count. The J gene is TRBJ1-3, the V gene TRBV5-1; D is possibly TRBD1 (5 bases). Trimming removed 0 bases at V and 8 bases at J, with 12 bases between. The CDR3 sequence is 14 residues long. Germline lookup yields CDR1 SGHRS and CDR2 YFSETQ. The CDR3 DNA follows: TGCGCCAGCAGCTTGGGACAGTCTAGGGACACCATATATTTT. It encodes CASSLGQSRDTIYF.

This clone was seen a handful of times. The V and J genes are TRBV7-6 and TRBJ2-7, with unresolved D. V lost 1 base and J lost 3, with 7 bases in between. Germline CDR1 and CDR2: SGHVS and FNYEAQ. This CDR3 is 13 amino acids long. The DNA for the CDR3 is TGTGCCAGCAGCTTAGAACAGAACTACGAGCAGTACTTC. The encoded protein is CASSLEQNYEQYF. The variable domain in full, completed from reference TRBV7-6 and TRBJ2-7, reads GAGVSQSPRYKVTKRGQDVALRCDPISGHVSLYWYRQALGQGPEFLTYFNYEAQQDKSGLPNDRFSAERPEGSISTLTIQRTEQRDSAMYRCASSLEQNYEQYFGPGTRLTVT.

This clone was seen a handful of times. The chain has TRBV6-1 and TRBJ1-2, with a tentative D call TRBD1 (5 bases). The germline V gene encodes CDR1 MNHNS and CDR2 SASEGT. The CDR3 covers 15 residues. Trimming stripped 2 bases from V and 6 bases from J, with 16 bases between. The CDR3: CASSEPLAGNDGYTF. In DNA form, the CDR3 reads TGTGCCAGCAGTGAACCCCTGGCAGGGAATGATGGCTACACCTTC.

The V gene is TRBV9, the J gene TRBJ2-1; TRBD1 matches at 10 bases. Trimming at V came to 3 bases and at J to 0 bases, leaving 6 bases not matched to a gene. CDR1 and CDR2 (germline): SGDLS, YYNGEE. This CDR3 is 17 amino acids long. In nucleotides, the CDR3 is TGTGCCAGCAGCGCCTTCGGACAGGGGGTCTCCTACAATGAGCAGTTCTTC. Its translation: CASSAFGQGVSYNEQFF.

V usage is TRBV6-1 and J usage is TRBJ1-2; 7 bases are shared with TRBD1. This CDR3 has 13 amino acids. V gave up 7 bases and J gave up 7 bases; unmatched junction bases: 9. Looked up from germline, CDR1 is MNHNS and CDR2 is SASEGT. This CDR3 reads CASNPTGQGGYTF. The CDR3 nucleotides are TGTGCCAGCAATCCGACAGGGCAGGGTGGCTACACCTTC.

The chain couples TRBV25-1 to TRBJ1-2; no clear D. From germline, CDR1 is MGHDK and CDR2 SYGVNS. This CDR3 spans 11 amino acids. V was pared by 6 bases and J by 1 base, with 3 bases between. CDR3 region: CASSNNYGYTF. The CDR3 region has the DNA TGTGCCAGCAGCAATAACTATGGCTACACCTTC.

The CDR3 here is CASSSGYESNTEAFF. The CDR3 coding sequence is TGTGCCAGCAGTTCCGGTTACGAGTCGAACACTGAAGCTTTCTTT. The chain employs TRBV28 and TRBJ1-1; D remains unclear. From germline, CDR1 is MDHEN and CDR2 SYDVKM. This CDR3 has 15 amino acids. V was trimmed by 4 bases and J by 1 base, leaving 13 bases between them.

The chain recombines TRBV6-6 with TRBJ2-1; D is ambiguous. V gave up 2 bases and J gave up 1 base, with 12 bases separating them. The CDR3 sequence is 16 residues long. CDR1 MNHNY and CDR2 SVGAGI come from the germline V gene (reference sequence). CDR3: CASSYKSYPSYNEQFF. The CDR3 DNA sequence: TGTGCCAGCAGTTACAAGAGCTACCCTTCCTACAATGAGCAGTTCTTC.

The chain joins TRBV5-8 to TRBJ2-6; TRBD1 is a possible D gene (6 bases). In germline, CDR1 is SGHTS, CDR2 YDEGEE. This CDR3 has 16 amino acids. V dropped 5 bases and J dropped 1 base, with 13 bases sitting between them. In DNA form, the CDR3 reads TGTGCCAGCAGTCCATACAGGGATTCTGGGGCCAACGTCCTGACTTTC. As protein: CASSPYRDSGANVLTF.

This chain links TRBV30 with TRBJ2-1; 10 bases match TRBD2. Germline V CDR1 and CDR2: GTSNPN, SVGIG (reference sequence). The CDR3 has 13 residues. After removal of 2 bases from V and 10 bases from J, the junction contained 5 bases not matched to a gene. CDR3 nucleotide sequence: TGTGCCTGGAGTAGCGGGAGGGCCGAGGAGCAGTTCTTC. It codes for CAWSSGRAEEQFF.

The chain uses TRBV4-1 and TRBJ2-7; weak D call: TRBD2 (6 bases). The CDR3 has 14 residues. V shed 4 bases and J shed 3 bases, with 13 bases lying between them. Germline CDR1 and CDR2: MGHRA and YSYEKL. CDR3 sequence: CASSRGVDHYEQYF. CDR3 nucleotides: TGCGCCAGCAGCCGGGGGGTCGACCACTACGAGCAGTACTTC.